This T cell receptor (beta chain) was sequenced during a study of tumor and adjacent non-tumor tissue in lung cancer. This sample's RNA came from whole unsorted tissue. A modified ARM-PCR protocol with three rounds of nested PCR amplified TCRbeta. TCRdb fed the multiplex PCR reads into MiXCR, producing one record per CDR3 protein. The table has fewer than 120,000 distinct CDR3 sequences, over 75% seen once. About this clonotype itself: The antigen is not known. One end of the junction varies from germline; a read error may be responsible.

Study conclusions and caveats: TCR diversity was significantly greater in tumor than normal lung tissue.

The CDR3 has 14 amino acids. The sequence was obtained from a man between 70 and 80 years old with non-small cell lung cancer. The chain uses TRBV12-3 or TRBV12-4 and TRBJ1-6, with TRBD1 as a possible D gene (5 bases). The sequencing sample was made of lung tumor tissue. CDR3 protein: CASSQTVCNSPLQF. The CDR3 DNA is TGTGCCAGCAGTCAGACAGTCTGTAATTCACCCCTCCAGTTT.